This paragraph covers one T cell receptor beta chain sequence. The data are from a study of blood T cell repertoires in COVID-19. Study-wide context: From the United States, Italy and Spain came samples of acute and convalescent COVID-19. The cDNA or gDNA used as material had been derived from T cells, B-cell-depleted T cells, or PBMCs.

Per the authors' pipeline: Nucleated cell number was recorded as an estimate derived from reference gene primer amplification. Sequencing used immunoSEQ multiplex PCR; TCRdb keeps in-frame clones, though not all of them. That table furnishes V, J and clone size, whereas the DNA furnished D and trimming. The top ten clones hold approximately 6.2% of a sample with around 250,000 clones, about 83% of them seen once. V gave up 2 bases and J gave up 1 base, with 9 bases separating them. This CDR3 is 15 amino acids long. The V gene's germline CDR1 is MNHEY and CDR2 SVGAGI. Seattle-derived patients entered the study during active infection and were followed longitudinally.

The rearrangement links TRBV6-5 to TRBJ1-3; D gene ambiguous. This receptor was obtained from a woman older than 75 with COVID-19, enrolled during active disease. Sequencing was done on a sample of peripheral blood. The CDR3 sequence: CASSYIGESGNTIYF. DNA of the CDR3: TGTGCCAGCAGTTACATAGGAGAGTCTGGAAACACCATATATTTT.